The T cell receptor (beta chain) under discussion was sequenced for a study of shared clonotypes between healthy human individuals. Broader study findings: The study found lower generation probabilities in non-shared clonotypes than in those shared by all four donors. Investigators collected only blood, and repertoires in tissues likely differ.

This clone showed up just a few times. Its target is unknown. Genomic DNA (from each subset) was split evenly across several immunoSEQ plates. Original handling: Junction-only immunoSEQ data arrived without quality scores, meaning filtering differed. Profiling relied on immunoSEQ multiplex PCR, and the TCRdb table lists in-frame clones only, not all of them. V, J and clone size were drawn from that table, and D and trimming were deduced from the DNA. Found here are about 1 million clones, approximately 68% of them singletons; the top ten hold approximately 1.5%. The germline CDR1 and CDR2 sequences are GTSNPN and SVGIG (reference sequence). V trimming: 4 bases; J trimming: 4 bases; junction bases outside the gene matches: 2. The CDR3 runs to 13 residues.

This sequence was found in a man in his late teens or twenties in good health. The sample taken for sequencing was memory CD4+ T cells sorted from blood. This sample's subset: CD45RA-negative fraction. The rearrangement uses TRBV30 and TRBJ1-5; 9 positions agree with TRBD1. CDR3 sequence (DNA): TGTGCCTGGACCGGACAGGGGAATCAGCCCCAGCATTTT. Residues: CAWTGQGNQPQHF.